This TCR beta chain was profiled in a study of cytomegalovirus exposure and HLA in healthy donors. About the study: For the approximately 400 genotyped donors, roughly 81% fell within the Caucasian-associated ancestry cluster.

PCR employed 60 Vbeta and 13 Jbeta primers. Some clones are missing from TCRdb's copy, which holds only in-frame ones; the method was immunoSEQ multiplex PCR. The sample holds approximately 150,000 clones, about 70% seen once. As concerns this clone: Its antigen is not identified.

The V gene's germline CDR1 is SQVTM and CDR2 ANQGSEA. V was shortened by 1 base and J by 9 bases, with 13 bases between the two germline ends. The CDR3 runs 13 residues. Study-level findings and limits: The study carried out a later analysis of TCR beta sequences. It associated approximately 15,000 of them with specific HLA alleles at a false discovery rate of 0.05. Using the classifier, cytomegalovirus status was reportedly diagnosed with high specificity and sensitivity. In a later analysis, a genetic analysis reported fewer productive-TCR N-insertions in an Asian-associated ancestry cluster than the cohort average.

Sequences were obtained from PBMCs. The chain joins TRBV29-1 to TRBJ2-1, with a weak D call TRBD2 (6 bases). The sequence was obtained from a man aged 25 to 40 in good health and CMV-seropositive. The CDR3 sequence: CSVEARRDSEQFF. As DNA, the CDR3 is TGCAGCGTTGAAGCCCGGCGGGATAGTGAGCAGTTCTTC.